This T cell receptor (beta chain) was documented in a study of blood T cell repertoires in COVID-19. On the study more broadly: Researchers got acute and convalescent COVID-19 samples from the United States, Italy and Spain. PBMCs, B-cell-depleted T cells, or T cells provided the cDNA or gDNA that made up the material.

In the original workflow: Amplified reference gene primers provided the basis for estimating nucleated cell counts. This table comes from immunoSEQ multiplex PCR, and its TCRdb copy is limited to in-frame clones, with some not included. That table supplies the V and J calls and clone size; D and trimming were determined from the DNA. In the table there are some 240,000 clones, less than 90% of which are singletons. The CDR3 extends over 16 amino acids. Trimming cost V 0 bases and J 4 bases, with 15 bases left between them. Germline CDR1 is ENHRY and CDR2 is SYGVKD. Sequencing input: peripheral blood. This chain uses TRBV10-3 with TRBJ1-2; D is unclear. The sequence was obtained from a woman aged 40 to 50 who had recovered from COVID-19. Here the CDR3 DNA reads TGTGCCATCAGTGAGTCAAATCCCTTCTTCGGCTATGGCTACACCTTC. It is translated as CAISESNPFFGYGYTF.